The following is a TCR beta chain sequence with its context. The entry originates in a study of cytomegalovirus exposure and HLA in healthy donors. Primers for the PCR totalled 60 Vbeta and 13 Jbeta. Only in-frame clones appear in the TCRdb table, and some are missing; sequencing was by immunoSEQ multiplex PCR. The repertoire holds approximately 170,000 clones, roughly three quarters seen once, with 7% to 8.5% in the top ten. The V and J ends lost 1 base and 5 bases, in that order; junction bases with no gene match: 8. The CDR3 totals 16 residues. Germline CDR1 reads SGHDT; CDR2 reads YYEEEE. The chain joins TRBV5-6 to TRBJ1-1; TRBD1 matches 10 bases. This sequence originates from a male donor in good health and CMV-seropositive. The sequenced sample consisted of PBMCs. CDR3 region: CASSLRVTGGGTEAFF. CDR3 bases: TGTGCCAGCAGCTTGCGGGTGACAGGGGGCGGAACTGAAGCTTTCTTT.